The present entry profiles one T cell receptor beta chain with its context. CDR1 is SGHRS and CDR2 is YFSETQ in the germline V gene. The CDR3 runs 15 residues. After removal of 4 bases from V and 6 bases from J, the junction contained 4 bases not matched to a gene. The sample comes from a study of T cell changes during pregnancy in multiple sclerosis. Method: immunoSEQ multiplex PCR; TCRdb's copy keeps in-frame clones and lacks some. The sample includes tens of thousands of clones, about nine tenths of them seen just once. The chain carries TRBV5-1 and TRBJ2-1, with 13 bases that match TRBD2. The source material was CD4+ T cells from peripheral blood mononuclear cells, sampled in the second trimester of pregnancy. This TCR was sampled from a female donor with multiple sclerosis, enrolled in a pregnancy study. Written as DNA, the CDR3 is TGCGCCAGCAGCCCCGGACTAGCGGGGGCCAATGAGCAGTTCTTC. Translating it yields CASSPGLAGANEQFF.